Below, 8 T cell receptor beta chains from the same sample are listed, as sequenced in a study of shared clonotypes between healthy human individuals. Libraries were prepared by immunoSEQ multiplex PCR; TCRdb keeps only in-frame clonotypes and omits some of them. This table holds about 2.4 million clones, approximately 94% found once. Sequenced input: naive CD4+ T cells from PBMCs. Documented subset: CD45RA+ positively selected. These TCRs come from a young man in good health. Some clones in this sample may be carry-over from other donors' samples.

V is TRBV9 and J is TRBJ1-1; D is possibly TRBD1 (5 bases). V was clipped by 0 bases and J by 1 base, with 10 bases between them. Germline V gives CDR1 SGDLS, CDR2 YYNGEE. CDR3 length: 15 residues. CDR3 DNA sequence: TGTGCCAGCAGCGTAGAGGGGAACTCGAACACTGAAGCTTTCTTT. It yields the protein CASSVEGNSNTEAFF.

The chain is built from TRBV7-3 and TRBJ2-3; 13 bases fit TRBD2. The CDR3 runs to 16 residues. V dropped 5 bases and J dropped 1; count of bases not matched to a gene: 3. Germline V gene lookup returns CDR1 SGHTA and CDR2 FQGTGA. The CDR3 coding sequence is TGTGCCAGCAGCGCCGGACTAGCGGGGGGCACAGATACGCAGTATTTT. Encoded protein: CASSAGLAGGTDTQYF.

This clone was counted once. This chain joins TRBV9 and TRBJ2-1; 8 nucleotides agree with TRBD2. V trimming: 0 bases; J trimming: 4 bases; junction bases outside the gene matches: 3. CDR1 SGDLS and CDR2 YYNGEE come from the germline V gene. CDR3 length: 15 residues. CDR3 in amino acids: CASSVATSAYNEQFF. Here the CDR3 DNA reads TGTGCCAGCAGCGTAGCGACTAGCGCTTACAATGAGCAGTTCTTC.

The V and J genes are TRBV11-2 and TRBJ2-1; the match to TRBD2 covers 7 bases. Per germline, CDR1 SGHAT and CDR2 FQNNGV. The CDR3 has 12 residues. Trimming cost V 4 bases and J 12 bases; bases outside gene matches: 6. The CDR3 loop reads CASSSAREGQFF. The CDR3 DNA reads TGTGCCAGCAGCTCGGCGAGGGAGGGGCAGTTCTTC.

The V call is TRBV5-4, the J call TRBJ2-7, with D perhaps TRBD2 (5 bases). This CDR3 comprises 15 residues. The germline gives CDR1 SGHNT, CDR2 YYREEE (reference sequence). V lost 0 bases and J 0 bases, leaving 10 bases between the germline ends. CDR3 loop: CASSLAETNSYEQYF. The DNA for the CDR3 is TGTGCCAGCAGCTTGGCCGAGACTAACTCCTACGAGCAGTACTTC.

As for this clone: Other nucleotide sequences from this sample produce the same CDR3. This sequence joins TRBV6-6 and TRBJ1-2; D is uncertain. V lost 0 bases to trimming and J lost 2 bases, with 7 bases between them. This CDR3 region has 14 residues. Germline lookup yields CDR1 MNHNY and CDR2 SVGAGI (reference sequence). The CDR3, as DNA: TGTGCCAGCAGTTACTCTACGGGGAACTATGGCTACACCTTC. Its translation is CASSYSTGNYGYTF.

The rearrangement uses TRBV9 and TRBJ2-7, with D perhaps given as TRBD1 or TRBD2 (5 bases each). The V gene's germline CDR1 is SGDLS and CDR2 YYNGEE. The CDR3 spans 14 residues. V lost 3 bases, J lost 3 bases, and 13 bases lay in between. Here the CDR3 DNA reads TGTGCCAGCAGCGACCGGGACGGGAACTACGAGCAGTACTTC. This translates into CASSDRDGNYEQYF. The full variable domain, its missing parts supplied by reference TRBV9 and TRBJ2-7, is DSGVTQTPKHLITATGQRVTLRCSPRSGDLSVYWYQQSLDQGLQFLIQYYNGEERAKGNILERFSAQQFPDLHSELNLSSLELGDSALYFCASSDRDGNYEQYFGPGTRLTVT.

Comments on this clone: Other DNA variants within this sample encode the same CDR3. V gene TRBV19 combines with J gene TRBJ2-3; TRBD2 is a possible D gene (6 bases). The V end was cut by 4 bases, the J end by 9 bases, with 8 bases between. From germline, CDR1 is LNHDA and CDR2 SQIVND (reference sequence). The CDR3 contains 11 residues. CDR3 region: CASSRRDTQYF. The DNA of the CDR3 is TGTGCCAGTAGTAGGCGGGACACGCAGTATTTT.